What follows are 28 T cell receptor beta chains derived from one specimen sequenced in a study of a mutant IDH1 vaccine in newly diagnosed glioma. Time point denoted: week 35, safety follow-up. Topical imiquimod accompanied each vaccine dose, which consisted of 300 ug of mutant IDH1 20-mer peptide. Data came from immunoSEQ multiplex PCR; TCRdb stores just in-frame clones and leaves some out. The profile shows tens of thousands of clones, 81% of them singletons. Their antigen targets remain unknown. The sequences come from PBMCs, collected from a glioma patient whose treatment included an IDH1 peptide vaccine. These receptors originate from a woman aged 40-49 years with glioma. Some clones in this sample may be carry-over from other donors' samples.

This clone was counted once. CDR3 region: CASSFDRGYNEQFF. The CDR3, as DNA: TGTGCCAGCAGTTTTGACAGGGGCTACAATGAGCAGTTCTTC. V is TRBV28 and J is TRBJ2-1; 8 bases line up with TRBD1. Germline V lookup: CDR1 MDHEN, CDR2 SYDVKM. V was clipped by 3 bases and J by 3 bases; unmatched bases: 1. The CDR3 has 14 amino acids.

The chain joins TRBV4-3 to TRBJ2-7, with TRBD2 identical over 12 bases. The trim removed 1 base at V and 6 bases at J, leaving 4 bases unmatched. Germline loops: CDR1 LGHNA, CDR2 YSLEER. This CDR3 contains 15 residues. The CDR3 region is CASSQALAGGREQYF. The CDR3, as DNA: TGCGCCAGCAGCCAAGCCCTAGCGGGAGGGCGCGAGCAGTACTTC.

The chain employs TRBV10-3 and TRBJ2-7, with 9 nucleotides matching TRBD1. The CDR3 totals 17 residues. Trimming cost V 0 bases and J 3 bases; bases outside gene matches: 9. Per the germline V gene, CDR1 is ENHRY and CDR2 is SYGVKD. CDR3 sequence: CAISESGSGTGFYEQYF. DNA of the CDR3: TGTGCCATCAGTGAGTCGGGTAGTGGGACAGGGTTCTACGAGCAGTACTTC.

This clone was found once. As DNA, the CDR3 is TGTGCCACCAGCGGAGGGGGAGACCGAAGCAACCTCTACGAGCAGTACTTC. Its translation is CATSGGGDRSNLYEQYF. The V call is TRBV15, the J call TRBJ2-7; either TRBD1 or TRBD2 may fit D (6 bases each). The CDR3 is 17 amino acids. Trimming cost V 5 bases and J 3 bases, with 23 bases left between them. From germline, CDR1 is LNHNV and CDR2 YYDKDF (reference sequence).

The chain couples TRBV4-2 to TRBJ2-2, with 11 positions matching TRBD2. The length of the CDR3 is 16 residues. J was trimmed by 3 bases and V by 2 bases; bases with no gene match: 2. CDR1 and CDR2 from the germline V gene are LGHNA and YNFKEQ. The CDR3 sequence: CASSQPTSGDTGELFF. Written as DNA, the CDR3 is TGTGCCAGCAGCCAACCGACTAGCGGGGACACCGGGGAGCTGTTTTTT.

V and J are TRBV15 and TRBJ1-4; no firm D call. Trimming took 0 bases from V and 5 from J, leaving 13 bases between them. This CDR3 region has 16 residues. Germline CDR1 reads LNHNV; CDR2 reads YYDKDF (reference sequence). The DNA for the CDR3 is TGTGCCACCAGCAGAGATAGTGCGGCAGAAAATGAAAAACTGTTTTTT. Its translation: CATSRDSAAENEKLFF.

This clone was observed once. The rearrangement joins TRBV6-1 to TRBJ2-3; D is uncertain. Trimming stripped 5 bases from V and 4 bases from J, with 7 bases between. The CDR3 has 12 residues. CDR1 and CDR2 (germline): MNHNS, SASEGT. This CDR3 reads CASSLAADTQYF. CDR3 DNA: TGTGCCAGCAGTTTAGCAGCAGATACGCAGTATTTT.

The chain links TRBV6-6 to TRBJ2-3; tentatively, D is TRBD1 (6 bases). V lost 2 bases and J lost 2, with 8 bases in between. The germline gives CDR1 MNHNY, CDR2 SVGAGI (reference sequence). This CDR3 has 14 amino acids. CDR3: CASSYAGDTDTQYF. CDR3 bases: TGTGCCAGCAGTTACGCAGGGGACACAGATACGCAGTATTTT.

The chain uses TRBV4-3 and TRBJ2-1; D call uncertain. The V gene lost 1 base and the J gene lost 6 bases, with 13 bases spanning the gap. The CDR3 is 15 residues long. The germline V gene has CDR1 LGHNA and CDR2 YSLEER. The CDR3 nucleotides are TGCGCCAGCAGCCAAGGAGGTACGTACGCCAATGAGCAGTTCTTC. It specifies CASSQGGTYANEQFF.

The chain is built from TRBV9 and TRBJ2-5; 7 bases line up with TRBD1. V gave up 2 bases and J gave up 2 bases; unmatched junction bases: 6. This CDR3 comprises 15 residues. Germline values: CDR1 SGDLS, CDR2 YYNGEE. Here the CDR3 reads CASSVSTQGQETQYF. CDR3 DNA sequence: TGTGCCAGCAGCGTCAGCACACAGGGGCAAGAGACCCAGTACTTC.

This sequence joins TRBV27 and TRBJ1-4, with D tentatively TRBD1 (6 bases). Germline CDR1 reads MNHEY; CDR2 reads SMNVEV (reference sequence). V lost 6 bases and J lost 4, with 12 bases in between. This CDR3 spans 14 amino acids. DNA for the CDR3: TGTGCCAGCAGGAGACAGGCCGTTAATGAAAAACTGTTTTTT. This translates into CASRRQAVNEKLFF.

There are a few counts of this clone. The chain carries TRBV5-1 and TRBJ1-2; the match to TRBD1 covers 10 bases. The CDR3 length is 14 residues. V gave up 2 bases and J gave up 6 bases; unmatched junction bases: 4. CDR1 and CDR2 (germline): SGHRS, YFSETQ. The CDR3 region is CASSLDRGRNGYTF. For the CDR3, the DNA is TGCGCCAGCAGCTTAGACAGGGGGCGAAATGGCTACACCTTC.

The chain joins TRBV15 to TRBJ2-1; 12 bases fit TRBD2. Looked up from germline, CDR1 is LNHNV and CDR2 is YYDKDF (reference sequence). CDR3 length: 18 amino acids. J gave up 5 bases and V 5 bases, and 13 bases lay outside the gene matches. CDR3 coding DNA: TGTGCCACCAGCTCCCGGGACAGGGGACTAGCGGGCGACAATGAGCAGTTCTTC. This translates into CATSSRDRGLAGDNEQFF.

The CDR3 region has the DNA TGTGCCAGCAGCTTACGCGGACAGGGGGCGCAGGGGGCCAACGTCCTGACTTTC. Translation gives CASSLRGQGAQGANVLTF. The chain is built from TRBV7-2 and TRBJ2-6; 11 nucleotides line up with TRBD1. Unmatched junction bases numbered 7, after V lost 2 bases and J lost 4 bases. The length of the CDR3 is 18 residues. Germline loops: CDR1 SGHTA, CDR2 FQGNSA.

The chain employs TRBV6-5 and TRBJ2-2, with 7 bases lining up with TRBD1. Germline V gene lookup returns CDR1 MNHEY and CDR2 SVGAGI. The trim removed 2 bases at V and 4 bases at J, leaving 7 bases unmatched. The CDR3 loop spans 16 amino acids. The CDR3 nucleotides read TGTGCCAGCAGTTACGGGCTAACAGGGGCCACCGGGGAGCTGTTTTTT. Translation: CASSYGLTGATGELFF.

This sequence joins TRBV2 and TRBJ1-2; D not certain. The V gene lost 3 bases and the J gene lost 5 bases, with 16 bases spanning the gap. This CDR3 spans 15 amino acids. Germline lookup yields CDR1 SNHLY and CDR2 FYNNEI. The CDR3 nucleotides read TGTGCCAGCAGTGATTCTGTGGGGATGTTATATGGCTACACCTTC. Amino acid sequence: CASSDSVGMLYGYTF.

In its sample, this clone was seen a few times. V is TRBV2 and J is TRBJ2-1, with a possible D match to TRBD1 (5 bases). Germline V lookup: CDR1 SNHLY, CDR2 FYNNEI. V shed 7 bases and J shed 0 bases, with 10 bases lying between them. The CDR3 totals 14 residues. The CDR3 loop is CASNTGSSYNEQFF. CDR3 coding DNA: TGTGCCAGCAATACAGGTAGCTCCTACAATGAGCAGTTCTTC. The full variable domain, in which reference TRBV2 and TRBJ2-1 provide the parts outside the CDR3, is EPEVTQTPSHQVTQMGQEVILRCVPISNHLYFYWYRQILGQKVEFLVSFYNNEISEKSEIFDDQFSVERPDGSNFTLKIRSTKLEDSAMYFCASNTGSSYNEQFFGPGTRLTVL.

J is TRBJ1-3 and V is TRBV7-2; 11 bases are shared with TRBD1. Germline CDR1 and CDR2: SGHTA and FQGNSA. Trimming cost V 2 bases and J 4 bases; bases outside gene matches: 7. The CDR3 extends over 17 amino acids. This chain's CDR3 is CASSLSPGTGGGNTIYF. The DNA of the CDR3 is TGTGCCAGCAGCTTATCGCCCGGGACAGGGGGGGGAAACACCATATATTTT.

This chain connects TRBV6-6 to TRBJ2-2; D is perhaps TRBD1 (5 bases). Trimming removed 6 bases at V and 3 bases at J, with 11 bases between. Germline V gene lookup returns CDR1 MNHNY and CDR2 SVGAGI (reference sequence). CDR3 length: 14 residues. The DNA of the CDR3 is TGTGCCAGCAGGGGGCAAATTTACACCGGGGAGCTGTTTTTT. This gives the protein CASRGQIYTGELFF.

The chain combines TRBV5-1 with TRBJ1-4; D uncertain. The CDR3 covers 13 residues. The V and J ends lost 0 bases and 7 bases respectively, with 7 bases between them. CDR1 SGHRS and CDR2 YFSETQ come from the germline V gene. The CDR3 loop reads CASSLVWSEKLFF. The CDR3 DNA sequence: TGCGCCAGCAGCTTGGTATGGAGTGAAAAACTGTTTTTT.

This CDR3 reads CAISPAGQPPVLTF. CDR3 bases: TGTGCCATCAGCCCAGCCGGACAGCCCCCGGTCCTGACTTTC. This chain connects TRBV10-3 to TRBJ2-6; the D gene is possibly TRBD1 (6 bases). V was trimmed by 6 bases and J by 13 bases, leaving 19 bases between them. CDR3 size: 14 residues. Germline loops: CDR1 ENHRY, CDR2 SYGVKD.

The chain links TRBV19 to TRBJ1-5; 10 nucleotides agree with TRBD1. V was clipped by 7 bases and J by 0 bases; unmatched bases: 9. The germline V gene has CDR1 LNHDA and CDR2 SQIVND (reference sequence). The CDR3 covers 17 residues. CDR3 DNA: TGTGCCAGTAAGGCGACAGGGGGCCGTTATAGCAATCAGCCCCAGCATTTT. Translating it yields CASKATGGRYSNQPQHF.

This sequence joins TRBV27 and TRBJ1-2; D is possibly TRBD1 (5 bases). Germline V CDR1 and CDR2: MNHEY, SMNVEV (reference sequence). V was pared by 11 bases and J by 4 bases, with 20 bases between. The CDR3 spans 14 residues. The DNA for the CDR3 is TGTGCCGCTGGGGGGTCCCGGATGACCTATGGCTACACCTTC. Protein sequence: CAAGGSRMTYGYTF.

This rearrangement joins TRBV14 to TRBJ2-7, with D unresolved. The V gene's germline CDR1 is SGHDN and CDR2 FVKESK. The CDR3 sequence is 14 residues long. V lost 4 bases, J lost 6 bases, and 16 bases lay in between. The DNA of the CDR3 is TGTGCCAGCAGCCCCTTCCAGGCTGGGGTCGAGCAGTACTTC. It encodes CASSPFQAGVEQYF.

V gene TRBV25-1 combines with J gene TRBJ1-1; 8 bases agree with TRBD1. This CDR3 spans 14 amino acids. The ends lost 4 bases at V and 8 bases at J; junction bases unmatched: 9. Germline CDR1 and CDR2: MGHDK and SYGVNS. The CDR3 DNA follows: TGTGCCAGCAGTGGCCGACAGGGGTTTACCGAAGCTTTCTTT. Protein product: CASSGRQGFTEAFF.

The chain links TRBV5-5 to TRBJ2-2; 8 positions agree with TRBD1. The CDR3 covers 15 residues. V trimming: 2 bases; J trimming: 6 bases; junction bases outside the gene matches: 6. Germline CDR1 reads SGHKS; CDR2 reads YYEKEE (reference sequence). CDR3 DNA sequence: TGTGCCAGCAGCTTCGCAGGGGGCCGGGCCGGGGAGCTGTTTTTT. Translated: CASSFAGGRAGELFF. The variable domain in full, completed from reference TRBV5-5 and TRBJ2-2, reads DAGVTQSPTHLIKTRGQQVTLRCSPISGHKSVSWYQQVLGQGPQFIFQYYEKEERGRGNFPDRFSARQFPNYSSELNVNALLLGDSALYLCASSFAGGRAGELFFGEGSRLTVL.

V usage is TRBV28 and J usage is TRBJ2-3; 7 bases match TRBD2. This CDR3 comprises 16 residues. Germline values: CDR1 MDHEN, CDR2 SYDVKM. V was pared by 6 bases and J by 0 bases, with 9 bases of the junction left unmatched. The CDR3 DNA reads TGTGCCAGCAGGCGGGAGAGGAGAGGTAGCACAGATACGCAGTATTTT. This sequence encodes CASRRERRGSTDTQYF.

The V and J genes are TRBV5-1 and TRBJ2-7, with D possibly being TRBD2 (6 bases). The CDR3 sequence is 14 residues long. Per germline, CDR1 SGHRS and CDR2 YFSETQ. Deletions cut 0 bases from V and 5 bases from J, with 12 bases between. In DNA form, the CDR3 reads TGCGCCAGCAGCTTGGGGCGGGGCAGGGACGAGCAGTACTTC. As protein: CASSLGRGRDEQYF.